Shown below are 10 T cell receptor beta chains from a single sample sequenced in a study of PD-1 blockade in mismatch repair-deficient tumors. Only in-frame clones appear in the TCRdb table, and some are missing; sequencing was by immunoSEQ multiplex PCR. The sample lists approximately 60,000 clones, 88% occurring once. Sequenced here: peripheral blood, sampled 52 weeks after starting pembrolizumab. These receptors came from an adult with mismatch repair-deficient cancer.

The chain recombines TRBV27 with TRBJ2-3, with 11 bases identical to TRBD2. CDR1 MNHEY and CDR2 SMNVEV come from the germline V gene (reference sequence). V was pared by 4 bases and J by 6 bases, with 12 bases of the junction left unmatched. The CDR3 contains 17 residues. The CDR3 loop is CASSSQTSGIPRDTQYF. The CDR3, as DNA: TGTGCCAGCAGTTCACAGACTAGCGGGATCCCCAGGGATACGCAGTATTTT.

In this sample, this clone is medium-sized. The CDR3 bases are TGTGCCAGCTCACCACGTGGCAGGGGTTCGAACACTGAAGCTTTCTTT. Its protein is CASSPRGRGSNTEAFF. The chain uses TRBV18 and TRBJ1-1, with D perhaps TRBD1 (6 bases). This CDR3 has 16 residues. V lost 1 base, J lost 1 base, and 13 bases lay in between. Germline V lookup: CDR1 KGHSH, CDR2 LQKENI.

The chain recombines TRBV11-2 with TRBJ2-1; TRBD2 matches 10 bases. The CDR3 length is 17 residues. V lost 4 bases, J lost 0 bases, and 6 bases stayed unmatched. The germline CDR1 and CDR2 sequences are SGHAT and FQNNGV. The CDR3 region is CASSYGLAASSYNEQFF. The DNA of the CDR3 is TGTGCCAGCAGCTACGGACTAGCGGCGAGCTCCTACAATGAGCAGTTCTTC.

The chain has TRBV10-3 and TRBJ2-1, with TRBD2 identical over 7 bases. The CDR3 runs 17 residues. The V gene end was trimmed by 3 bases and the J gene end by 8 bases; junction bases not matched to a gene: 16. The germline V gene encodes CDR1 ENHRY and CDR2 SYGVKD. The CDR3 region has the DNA TGTGCCATCAGTGACCCCCCCTTTGGCGGGAGAGTCGATGAGCAGTTCTTC. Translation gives CAISDPPFGGRVDEQFF.

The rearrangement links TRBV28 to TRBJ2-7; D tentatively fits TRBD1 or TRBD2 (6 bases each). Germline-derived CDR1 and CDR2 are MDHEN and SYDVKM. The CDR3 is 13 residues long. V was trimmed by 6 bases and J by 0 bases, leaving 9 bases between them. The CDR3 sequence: CASRAGHSYEQYF. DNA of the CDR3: TGTGCCAGCAGGGCGGGACACTCCTACGAGCAGTACTTC.

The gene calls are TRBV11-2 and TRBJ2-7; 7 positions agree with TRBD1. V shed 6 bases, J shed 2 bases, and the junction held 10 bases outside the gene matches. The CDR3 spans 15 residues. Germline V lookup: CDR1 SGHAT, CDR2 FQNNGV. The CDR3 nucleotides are TGTGCCAGCAGTACCCTCCGGGACAGACCCTACGAGCAGTACTTC. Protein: CASSTLRDRPYEQYF. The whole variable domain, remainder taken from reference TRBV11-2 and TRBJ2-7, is EAGVAQSPRYKIIEKRQSVAFWCNPISGHATLYWYQQILGQGPKLLIQFQNNGVVDDSQLPKDRFSAERLKGVDSTLKIQPAKLEDSAVYLCASSTLRDRPYEQYFGPGTRLTVT.

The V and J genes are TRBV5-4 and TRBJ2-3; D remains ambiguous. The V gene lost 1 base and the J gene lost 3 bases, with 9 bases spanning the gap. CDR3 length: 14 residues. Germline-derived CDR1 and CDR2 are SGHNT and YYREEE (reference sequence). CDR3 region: CASSLKTLTDTQYF. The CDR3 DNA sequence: TGTGCCAGCAGCTTGAAGACCCTTACAGATACGCAGTATTTT.

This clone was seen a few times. CDR3 sequence reads: CASSSGGASHYTF. The CDR3 DNA sequence: TGTGCCAGCAGCTCAGGGGGCGCTTCCCACTACACCTTC. The J gene is TRBJ1-2, the V gene TRBV7-8; TRBD1 agrees at 8 bases. The V gene's germline CDR1 is SGHVS and CDR2 FQNEAQ. The CDR3 covers 13 residues. V gave up 4 bases and J gave up 10 bases; unmatched junction bases: 8.

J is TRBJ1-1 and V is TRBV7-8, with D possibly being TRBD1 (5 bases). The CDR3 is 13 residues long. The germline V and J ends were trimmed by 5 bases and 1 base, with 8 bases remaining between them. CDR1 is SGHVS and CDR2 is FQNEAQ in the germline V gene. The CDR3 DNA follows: TGTGCCAGCAGCGGGGCCTCGAACACTGAAGCTTTCTTT. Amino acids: CASSGASNTEAFF.

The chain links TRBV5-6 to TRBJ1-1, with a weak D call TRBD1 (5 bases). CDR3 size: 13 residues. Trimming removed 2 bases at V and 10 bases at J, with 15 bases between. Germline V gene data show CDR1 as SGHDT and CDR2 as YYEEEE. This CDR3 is CASSFGTREVAFF. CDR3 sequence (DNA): TGTGCCAGCAGCTTTGGGACCCGAGAGGTAGCTTTCTTT.